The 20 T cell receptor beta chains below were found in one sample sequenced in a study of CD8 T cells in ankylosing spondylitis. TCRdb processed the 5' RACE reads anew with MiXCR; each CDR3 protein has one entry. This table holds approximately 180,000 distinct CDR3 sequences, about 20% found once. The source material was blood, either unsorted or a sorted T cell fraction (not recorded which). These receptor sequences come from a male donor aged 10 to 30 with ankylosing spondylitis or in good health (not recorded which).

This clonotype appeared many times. The CDR3 spells CATSAYRGSPLLKHSTDTQYF. CDR3 nucleotides: TGTGCCACCAGTGCCTACAGGGGCAGCCCACTCCTCAAACATAGCACAGATACGCAGTATTTT. This rearrangement joins TRBV24-1 to TRBJ2-3; 7 bases align to TRBD1. V was clipped by 5 bases and J by 0 bases; unmatched bases: 22. Germline CDR1 is KGHDR and CDR2 is SFDVKD. The CDR3 sequence is 21 residues long.

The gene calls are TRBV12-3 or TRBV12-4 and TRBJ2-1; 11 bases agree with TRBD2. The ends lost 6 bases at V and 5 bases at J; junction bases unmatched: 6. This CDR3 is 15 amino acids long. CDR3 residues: CASRPTSGGDNEQFF. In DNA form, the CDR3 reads TGTGCCAGCAGACCTACTAGCGGGGGAGACAATGAGCAGTTCTTC.

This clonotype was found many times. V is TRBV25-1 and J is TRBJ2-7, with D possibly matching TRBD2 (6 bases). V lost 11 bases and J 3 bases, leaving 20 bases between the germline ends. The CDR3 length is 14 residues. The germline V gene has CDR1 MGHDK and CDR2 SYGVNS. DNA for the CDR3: TGTGCCCGATCGGGCGTTTCGCGGGACTACGAGCAGTACGTC. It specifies CARSGVSRDYEQYV.

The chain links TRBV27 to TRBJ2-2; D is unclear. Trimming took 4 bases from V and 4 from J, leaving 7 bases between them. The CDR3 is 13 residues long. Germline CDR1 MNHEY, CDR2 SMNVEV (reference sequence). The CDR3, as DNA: TGTGCCAGCAGTTGGGATATCACCGGGGAGCTGTTTTTT. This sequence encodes CASSWDITGELFF.

CDR3 coding DNA: TGTGCCAGCAGTCTAACGGGACTCCCCCCATACAATGAGCAGTTCTTC. It translates to CASSLTGLPPYNEQFF. The chain links TRBV27 to TRBJ2-1; D perhaps matches TRBD2 (6 bases). The germline gives CDR1 MNHEY, CDR2 SMNVEV (reference sequence). The CDR3 totals 16 residues. Trimming stripped 5 bases from V and 4 bases from J, with 18 bases between.

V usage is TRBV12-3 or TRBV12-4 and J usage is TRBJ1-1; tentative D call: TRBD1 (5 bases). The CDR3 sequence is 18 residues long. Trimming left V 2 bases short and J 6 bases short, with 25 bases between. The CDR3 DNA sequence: TGTGCCAGCAGTTTATTTAGTTCCTTTGGGGCCATGCACCCTGAAGCTTTCTTT. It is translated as CASSLFSSFGAMHPEAFF.

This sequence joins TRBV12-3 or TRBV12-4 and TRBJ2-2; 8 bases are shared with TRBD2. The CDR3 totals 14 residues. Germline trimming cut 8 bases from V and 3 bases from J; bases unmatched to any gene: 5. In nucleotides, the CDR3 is TGTGCCAGCGCCGAAGCGGGAGACACCGGGGAGCTGTTTTTT. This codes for CASAEAGDTGELFF.

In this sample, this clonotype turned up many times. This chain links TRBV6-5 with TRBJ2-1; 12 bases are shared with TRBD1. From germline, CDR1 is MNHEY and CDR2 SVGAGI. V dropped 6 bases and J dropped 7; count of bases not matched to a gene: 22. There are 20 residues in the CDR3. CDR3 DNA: TGTGCCAGCAGCCTAAGGGGGGGACAGGGGGCGATCAGGGCAGGAAATGAGCAGTTCTTC. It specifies CASSLRGGQGAIRAGNEQFF.

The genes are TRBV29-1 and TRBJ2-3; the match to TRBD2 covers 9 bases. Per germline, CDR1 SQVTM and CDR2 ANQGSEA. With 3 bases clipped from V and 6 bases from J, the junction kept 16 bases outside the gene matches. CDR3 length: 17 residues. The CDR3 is CSVEETGASGVRDTQYF. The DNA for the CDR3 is TGCAGCGTTGAGGAGACAGGAGCTAGCGGGGTGCGGGATACGCAGTATTTT.

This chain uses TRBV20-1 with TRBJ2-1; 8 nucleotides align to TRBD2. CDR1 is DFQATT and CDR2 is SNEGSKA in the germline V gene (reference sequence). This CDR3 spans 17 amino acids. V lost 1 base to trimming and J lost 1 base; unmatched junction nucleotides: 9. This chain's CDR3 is CSARVTGTRRSYNEQFF. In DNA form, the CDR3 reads TGCAGTGCTAGAGTTACCGGGACTAGAAGGTCCTACAATGAGCAGTTCTTC.

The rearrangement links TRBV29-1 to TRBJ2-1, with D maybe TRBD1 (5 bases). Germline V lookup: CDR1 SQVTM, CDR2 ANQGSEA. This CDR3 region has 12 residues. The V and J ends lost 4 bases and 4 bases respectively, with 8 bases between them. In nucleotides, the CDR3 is TGCAGCGTTGTTGGGGCTTACAATGAGCAGTTCTTC. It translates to CSVVGAYNEQFF.

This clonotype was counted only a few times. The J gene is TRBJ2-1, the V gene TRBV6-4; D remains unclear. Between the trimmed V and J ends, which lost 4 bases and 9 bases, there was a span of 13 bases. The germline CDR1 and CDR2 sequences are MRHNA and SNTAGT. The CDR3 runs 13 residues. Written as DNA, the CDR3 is TGTGCCAGCAGTGCCGGAGAGTTGGCTGAGCAGTTCTTC. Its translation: CASSAGELAEQFF.

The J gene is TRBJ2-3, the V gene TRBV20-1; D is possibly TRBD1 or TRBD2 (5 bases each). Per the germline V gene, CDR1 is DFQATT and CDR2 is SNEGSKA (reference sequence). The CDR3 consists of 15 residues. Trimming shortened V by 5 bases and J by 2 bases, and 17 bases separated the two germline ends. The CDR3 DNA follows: TGCAGTGCTCTTTTTCCGGGGCGTTACACAGATACGCAGTATTTT. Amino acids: CSALFPGRYTDTQYF.

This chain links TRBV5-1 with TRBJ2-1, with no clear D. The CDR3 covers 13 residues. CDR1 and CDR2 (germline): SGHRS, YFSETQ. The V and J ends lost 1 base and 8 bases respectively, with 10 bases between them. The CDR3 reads CASSLNRADEQFF. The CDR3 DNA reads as TGCGCCAGCAGCTTGAATAGAGCCGATGAGCAGTTCTTC.

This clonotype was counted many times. As DNA, the CDR3 is TGTGCCTGGATACAGGGTCGCGGGACAGGGACAGATACGCAGTATTTT. It encodes CAWIQGRGTGTDTQYF. V is TRBV30 and J is TRBJ2-3; 9 bases are shared with TRBD1. Losses at the gene ends were 4 bases for V and 3 bases for J; bases not matched to a gene: 11. CDR1 GTSNPN and CDR2 SVGIG come from the germline V gene (reference sequence). The CDR3 totals 16 residues.

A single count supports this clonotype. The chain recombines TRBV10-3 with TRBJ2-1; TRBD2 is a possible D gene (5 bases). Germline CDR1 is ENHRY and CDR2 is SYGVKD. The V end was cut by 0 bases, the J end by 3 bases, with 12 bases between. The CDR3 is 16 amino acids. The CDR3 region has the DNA TGTGCCATCAGTGAGTCGCAGGACTTATACTACAATGAGCAGTTCTTC. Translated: CAISESQDLYYNEQFF.

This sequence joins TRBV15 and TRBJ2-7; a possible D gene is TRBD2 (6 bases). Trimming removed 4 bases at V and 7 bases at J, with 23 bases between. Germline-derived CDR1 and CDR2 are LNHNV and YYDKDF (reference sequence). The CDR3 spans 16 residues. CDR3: CATSNILRDALREQYF. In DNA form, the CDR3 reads TGTGCCACCAGCAATATATTGCGGGACGCTCTGAGGGAGCAGTACTTC.

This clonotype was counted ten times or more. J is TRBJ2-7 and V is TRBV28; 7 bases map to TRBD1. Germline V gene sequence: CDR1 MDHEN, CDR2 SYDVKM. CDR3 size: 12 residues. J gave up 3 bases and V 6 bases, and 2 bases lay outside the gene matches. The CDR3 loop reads CASRRQGYEQYF. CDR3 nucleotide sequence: TGTGCCAGCAGGAGACAGGGCTACGAGCAGTACTTC.

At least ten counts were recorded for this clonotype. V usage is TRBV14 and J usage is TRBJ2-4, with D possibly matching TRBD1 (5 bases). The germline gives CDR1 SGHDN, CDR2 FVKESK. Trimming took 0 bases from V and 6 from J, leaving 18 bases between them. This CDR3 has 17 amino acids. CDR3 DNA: TGTGCCAGCAGCCAAGATGCAGGGTTGTGGCGCCTAAACATTCAGTACTTC. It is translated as CASSQDAGLWRLNIQYF.

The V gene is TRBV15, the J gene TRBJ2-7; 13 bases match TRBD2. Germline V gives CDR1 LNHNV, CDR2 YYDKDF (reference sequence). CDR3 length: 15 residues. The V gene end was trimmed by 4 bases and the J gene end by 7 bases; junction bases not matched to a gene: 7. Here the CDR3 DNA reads TGTGCCACCAGCACTGGGACTAGCGGGAATGAAGAGCAGTACTTC. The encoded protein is CATSTGTSGNEEQYF.